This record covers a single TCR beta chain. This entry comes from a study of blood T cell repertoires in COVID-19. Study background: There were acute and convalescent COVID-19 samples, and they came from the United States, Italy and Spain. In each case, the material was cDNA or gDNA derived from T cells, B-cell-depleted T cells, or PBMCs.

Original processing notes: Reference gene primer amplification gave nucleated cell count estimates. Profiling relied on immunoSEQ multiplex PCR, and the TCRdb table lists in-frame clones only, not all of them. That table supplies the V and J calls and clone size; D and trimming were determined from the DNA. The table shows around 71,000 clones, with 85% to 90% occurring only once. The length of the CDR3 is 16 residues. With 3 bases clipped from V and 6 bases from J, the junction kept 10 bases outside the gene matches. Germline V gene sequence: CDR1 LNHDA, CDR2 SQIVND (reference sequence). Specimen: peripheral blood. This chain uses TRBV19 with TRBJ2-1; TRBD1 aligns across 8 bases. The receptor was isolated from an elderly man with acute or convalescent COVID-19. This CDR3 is CASSMAGTGDRNEQFF. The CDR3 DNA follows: TGTGCCAGTAGTATGGCCGGGACAGGTGACCGCAATGAGCAGTTCTTC.